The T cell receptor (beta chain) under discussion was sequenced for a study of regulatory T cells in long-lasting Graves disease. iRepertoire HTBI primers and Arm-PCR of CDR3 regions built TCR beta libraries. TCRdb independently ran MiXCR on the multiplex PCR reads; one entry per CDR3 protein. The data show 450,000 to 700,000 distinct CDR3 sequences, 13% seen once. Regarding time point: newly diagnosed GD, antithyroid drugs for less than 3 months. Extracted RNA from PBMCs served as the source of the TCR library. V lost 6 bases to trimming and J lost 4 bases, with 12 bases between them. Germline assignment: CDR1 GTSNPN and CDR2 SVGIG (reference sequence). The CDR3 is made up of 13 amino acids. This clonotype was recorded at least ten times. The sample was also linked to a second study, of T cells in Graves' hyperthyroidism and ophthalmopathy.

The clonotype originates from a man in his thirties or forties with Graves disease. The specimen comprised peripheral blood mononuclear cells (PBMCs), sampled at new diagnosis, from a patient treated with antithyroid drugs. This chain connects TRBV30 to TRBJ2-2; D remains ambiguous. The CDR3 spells CACAEQPTGELFF. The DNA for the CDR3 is TGTGCCTGTGCTGAACAGCCCACCGGGGAGCTGTTTTTT. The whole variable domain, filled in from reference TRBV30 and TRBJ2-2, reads SQTIHQWPATLVQPVGSPLSLECTVEGTSNPNLYWYRQAAGRGLQLLFYSVGIGQISSEVPQNLSASRPQDRQFILSSKKLLLSDSGFYLCACAEQPTGELFFGEGSRLTVL.